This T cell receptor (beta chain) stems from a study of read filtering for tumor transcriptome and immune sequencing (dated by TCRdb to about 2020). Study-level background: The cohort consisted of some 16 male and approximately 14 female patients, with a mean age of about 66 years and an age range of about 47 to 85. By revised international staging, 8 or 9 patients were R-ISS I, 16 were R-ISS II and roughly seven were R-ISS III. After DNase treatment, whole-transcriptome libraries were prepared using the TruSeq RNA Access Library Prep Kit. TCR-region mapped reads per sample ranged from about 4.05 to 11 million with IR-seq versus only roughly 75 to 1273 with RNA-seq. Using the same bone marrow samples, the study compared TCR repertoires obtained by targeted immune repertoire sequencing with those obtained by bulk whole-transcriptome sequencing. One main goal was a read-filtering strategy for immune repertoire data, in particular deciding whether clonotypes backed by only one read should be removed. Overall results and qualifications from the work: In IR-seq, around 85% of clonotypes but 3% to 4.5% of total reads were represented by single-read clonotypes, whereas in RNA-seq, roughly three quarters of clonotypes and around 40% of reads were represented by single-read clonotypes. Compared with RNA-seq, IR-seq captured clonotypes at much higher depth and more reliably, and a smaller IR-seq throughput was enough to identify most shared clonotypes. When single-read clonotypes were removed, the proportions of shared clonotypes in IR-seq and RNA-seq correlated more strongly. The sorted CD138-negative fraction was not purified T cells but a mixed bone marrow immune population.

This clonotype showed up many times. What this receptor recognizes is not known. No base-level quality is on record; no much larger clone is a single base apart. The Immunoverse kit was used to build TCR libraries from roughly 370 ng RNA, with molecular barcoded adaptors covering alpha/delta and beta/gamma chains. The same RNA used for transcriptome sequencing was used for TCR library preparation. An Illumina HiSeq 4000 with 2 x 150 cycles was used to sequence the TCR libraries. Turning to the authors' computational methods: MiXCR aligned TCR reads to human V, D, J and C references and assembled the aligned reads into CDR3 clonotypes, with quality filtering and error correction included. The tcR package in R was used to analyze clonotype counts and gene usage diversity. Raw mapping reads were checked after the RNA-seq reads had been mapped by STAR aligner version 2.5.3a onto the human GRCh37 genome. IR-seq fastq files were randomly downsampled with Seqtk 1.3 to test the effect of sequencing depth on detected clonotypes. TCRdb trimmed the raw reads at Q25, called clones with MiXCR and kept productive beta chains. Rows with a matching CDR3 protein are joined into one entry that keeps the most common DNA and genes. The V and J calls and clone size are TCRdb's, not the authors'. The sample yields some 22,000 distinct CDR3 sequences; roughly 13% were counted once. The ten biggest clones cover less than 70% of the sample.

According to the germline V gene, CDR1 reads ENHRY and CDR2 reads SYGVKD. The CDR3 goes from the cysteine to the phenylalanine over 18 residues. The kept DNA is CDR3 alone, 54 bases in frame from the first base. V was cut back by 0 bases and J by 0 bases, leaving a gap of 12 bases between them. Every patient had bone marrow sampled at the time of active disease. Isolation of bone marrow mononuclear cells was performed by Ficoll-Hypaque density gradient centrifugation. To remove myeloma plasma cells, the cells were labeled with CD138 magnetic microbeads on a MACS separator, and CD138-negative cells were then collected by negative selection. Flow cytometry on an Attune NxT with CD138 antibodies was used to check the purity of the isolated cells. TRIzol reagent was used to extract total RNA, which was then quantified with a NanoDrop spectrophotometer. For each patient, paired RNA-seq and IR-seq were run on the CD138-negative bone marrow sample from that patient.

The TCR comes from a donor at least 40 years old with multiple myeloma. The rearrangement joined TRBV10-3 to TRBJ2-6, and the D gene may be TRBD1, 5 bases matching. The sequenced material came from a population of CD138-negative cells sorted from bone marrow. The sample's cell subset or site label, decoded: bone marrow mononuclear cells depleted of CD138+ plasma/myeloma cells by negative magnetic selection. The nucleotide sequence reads TGTGCCATCAGTGAGTCAGGGGCTTTGACCTCTGGGGCCAACGTCCTGACTTTC. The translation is CAISESGALTSGANVLTF.